The source of this TCR beta chain is a study of radiation and T cells in renal cell carcinoma. Study-wide findings and caveats: Pretreatment tumor biopsies were lacking, so baseline clonotypes are unknown. Top tumor clonotypes rose in blood 2 weeks post-radiation, then contracted.

V was pared by 3 bases and J by 8 bases, with 19 bases between. The CDR3 has 16 residues. Germline lookup yields CDR1 SGHAT and CDR2 FQNNGV. Stated time point: blood 4 weeks post-SBRT, at nephrectomy. The treatment denotes: 15 Gy SBRT to primary tumor, nephrectomy 4 weeks later. Nephrectomy followed 15 Gy stereotactic body radiation by 4 weeks. The patient's renal cell carcinoma had clear cell pathology. Using immunoSEQ multiplex PCR, the repertoire was profiled, and TCRdb retains in-frame clones only, with some absent. The profile shows roughly 61,000 clones, roughly 80% of them singletons. Regarding this clone: Its antigen is still unknown.

The gene calls are TRBV11-2 and TRBJ1-4; D unclear. This clonotype was obtained from a man in his sixties with renal cell carcinoma. The sequencing used blood, collected from a patient whose treatment included radiotherapy and nephrectomy. CDR3 nucleotide sequence: TGTGCCAGCAGCTTCACGGGTTGGGTCCCCAGGGAAAAACTGTTTTTT. Translated, it gives CASSFTGWVPREKLFF. The whole variable domain, remainder taken from reference TRBV11-2 and TRBJ1-4, is EAGVAQSPRYKIIEKRQSVAFWCNPISGHATLYWYQQILGQGPKLLIQFQNNGVVDDSQLPKDRFSAERLKGVDSTLKIQPAKLEDSAVYLCASSFTGWVPREKLFFGSGTQLSVL.